A selection of T cell receptor beta chains follows, all from one sample in a study of Tregs in tolerant kidney transplant recipients. Assay: immunoSEQ multiplex PCR; the TCRdb copy retains only in-frame clones and omits some. In the table there are about 15,000 clones, around 77% of which are singletons. The sample here was Tregs from blood, taken before the transplant. Receptors were obtained from a human donor who received a combined kidney and bone marrow transplant. The CDR3 runs from the conserved cysteine through the conserved F or W. The D gene is left open where the match is weak. The size of a clone is reported for some rows only, either as once, few or many, or as a class for expanded clones.

-,TRBV28,TRBD1,TRBJ1-2,TGTGCCAGCAGGTCCAATGCCGGGACAGGCGATGATGGCTACACCTTC,CASRSNAGTGDDGYTF
-,TRBV19,-,TRBJ2-7,TGTGCCAGTAGTATAGACAGGGCCTACGAGCAGTACTTC,CASSIDRAYEQYF
-,TRBV27,TRBD2,TRBJ2-7,TGTGCCAGCAGTTTTAGGCTAGCGGGAGATCTGCAGTACTTC,CASSFRLAGDLQYF
-,TRBV29-1,-,TRBJ2-7,TGCAGCGTTGAGGGGGCAGAGAACGCCTACGAGCAGTACTTC,CSVEGAENAYEQYF
once,TRBV6-5,TRBD1,TRBJ1-2,TGTGCCAGCAGTTACCGGTGGACAGGGAACTATGGCTACACCTTC,CASSYRWTGNYGYTF
-,TRBV5-3,TRBD1,TRBJ1-2,TGTGCCAGAAGCACTACCAATACAGGGGGCACTGGCTACACCTTC,CARSTTNTGGTGYTF
-,TRBV18,TRBD1,TRBJ2-5,TGTGCCAGCTCACCTGCGGGACAGGCTCTTAAAGAGACCCAGTACTTC,CASSPAGQALKETQYF
-,TRBV27,TRBD1,TRBJ1-4,TGTGCCAGCGGGCCCGGACAGGGTAATGAAAAACTGTTTTTT,CASGPGQGNEKLFF
-,TRBV11-2,-,TRBJ2-1,TGTGCCAGCAGCTTAGGTGGGGCTACGTACAATGAGCAGTTCTTC,CASSLGGATYNEQFF
-,TRBV15,-,TRBJ1-2,TGTGCCACCAGCAGACTCACGTGGGCTGGCTACACCTTC,CATSRLTWAGYTF
-,TRBV7-2,-,TRBJ2-7,TGTGCCAGCAGCTTAGTGGGGGGGGCCGGACCCTACGAGCAGTACTTC,CASSLVGGAGPYEQYF
-,TRBV30,-,TRBJ1-4,TGTGCCTGGAGTCGGGGAACAGAACTGTTTTTT,CAWSRGTELFF
-,TRBV28,TRBD1,TRBJ1-1,TGTGCCAGCCTTGACAGGGTTTTAACTGAAGCTTTCTTT,CASLDRVLTEAFF
-,TRBV5-1,-,TRBJ2-1,TGCGCCAGCAGCCCCTTCGTCACGGTTAGCTCGTACAATGAGCAGTTCTTC,CASSPFVTVSSYNEQFF
-,TRBV7-7,TRBD1,TRBJ1-5,TGTGCCAGCAGGATCACAGGGGGTAAGCAGCCCCAGCATTTT,CASRITGGKQPQHF
-,TRBV7-2,-,TRBJ2-7,TGTGCCAGCAGCTTAGCGGCTGGAGGGATCGCCTACGAGCAGTACTTC,CASSLAAGGIAYEQYF
-,TRBV5-1,TRBD2,TRBJ2-7,TGCGCCAGCAGCTTGACGGGACTAGGTCCCTACGAGCAGTACTTC,CASSLTGLGPYEQYF
-,TRBV27,-,TRBJ2-5,TGTGCCAGCAGTTTTAATACGGGAATCCAAGAGACCCAGTACTTC,CASSFNTGIQETQYF
once,TRBV6-6,-,TRBJ2-5,TGTGCCAGCAGTTTGTCAGGGGCCCAGTACTTC,CASSLSGAQYF